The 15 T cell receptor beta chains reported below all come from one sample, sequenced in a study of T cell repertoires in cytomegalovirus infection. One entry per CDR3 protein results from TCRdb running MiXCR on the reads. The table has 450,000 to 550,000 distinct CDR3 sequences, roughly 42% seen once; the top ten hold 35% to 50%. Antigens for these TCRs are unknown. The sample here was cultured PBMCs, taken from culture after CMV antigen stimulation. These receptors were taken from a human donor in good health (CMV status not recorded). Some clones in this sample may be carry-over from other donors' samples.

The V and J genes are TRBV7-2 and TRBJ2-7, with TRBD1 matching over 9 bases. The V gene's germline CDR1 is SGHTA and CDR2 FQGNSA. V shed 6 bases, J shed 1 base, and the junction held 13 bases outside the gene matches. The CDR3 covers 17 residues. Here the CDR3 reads CASRRTGALFGSYEQYF. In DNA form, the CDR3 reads TGTGCCAGCAGACGGACAGGGGCTCTCTTTGGGTCCTACGAGCAGTACTTC.

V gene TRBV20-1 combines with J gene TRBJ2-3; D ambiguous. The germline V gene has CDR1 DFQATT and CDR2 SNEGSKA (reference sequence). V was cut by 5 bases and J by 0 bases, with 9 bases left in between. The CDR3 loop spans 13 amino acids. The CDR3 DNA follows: TGCAGTGCTGAGGTACCTAGCACAGATACGCAGTATTTT. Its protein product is CSAEVPSTDTQYF.

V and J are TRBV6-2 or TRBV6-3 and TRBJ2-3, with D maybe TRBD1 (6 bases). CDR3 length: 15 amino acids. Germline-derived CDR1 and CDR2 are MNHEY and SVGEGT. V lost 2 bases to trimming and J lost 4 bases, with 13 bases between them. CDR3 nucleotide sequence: TGTGCCAGCAGTTACCAACAGGGACATGCAGATACGCAGTATTTT. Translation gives CASSYQQGHADTQYF.

The CDR3 sequence: CASTKGDSWTNVYEQYF. The CDR3 DNA reads as TGTGCCAGCACCAAAGGCGATAGTTGGACTAACGTCTACGAGCAGTACTTC. The chain uses TRBV7-9 and TRBJ2-7, with a weak D call TRBD2 (6 bases). Trimming cost V 7 bases and J 3 bases, with 25 bases left between them. The CDR3 length is 17 residues. Germline values: CDR1 SEHNR, CDR2 FQNEAQ (reference sequence).

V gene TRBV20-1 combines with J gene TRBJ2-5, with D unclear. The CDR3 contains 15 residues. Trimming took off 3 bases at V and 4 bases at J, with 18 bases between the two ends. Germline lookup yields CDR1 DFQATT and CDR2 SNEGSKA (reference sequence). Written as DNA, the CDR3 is TGCAGTGCTAGTATGCGGCCCCGTGGGATAGAGACCCAGTACTTC. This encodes CSASMRPRGIETQYF.

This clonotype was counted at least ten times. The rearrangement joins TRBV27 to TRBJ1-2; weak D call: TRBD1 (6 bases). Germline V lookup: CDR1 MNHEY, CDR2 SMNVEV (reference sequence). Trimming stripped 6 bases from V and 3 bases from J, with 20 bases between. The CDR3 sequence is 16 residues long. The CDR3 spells CASRTLGQRWDYGYTF. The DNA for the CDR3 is TGTGCCAGCAGGACCCTTGGACAGCGGTGGGACTATGGCTACACCTTC.

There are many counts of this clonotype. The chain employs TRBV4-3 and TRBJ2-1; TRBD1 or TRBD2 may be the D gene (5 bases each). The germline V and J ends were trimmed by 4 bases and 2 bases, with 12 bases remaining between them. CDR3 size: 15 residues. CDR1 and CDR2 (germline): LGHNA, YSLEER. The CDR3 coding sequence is TGCGCCAGCAGCCGGGACGGGCGGACCTACAATGAGCAGTTCTTC. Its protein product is CASSRDGRTYNEQFF.

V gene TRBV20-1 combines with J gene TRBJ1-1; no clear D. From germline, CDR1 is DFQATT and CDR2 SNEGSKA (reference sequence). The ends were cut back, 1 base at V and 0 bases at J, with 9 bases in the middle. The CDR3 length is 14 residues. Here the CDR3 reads CSARGDPMNTEAFF. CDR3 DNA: TGCAGTGCTAGAGGTGATCCCATGAACACTGAAGCTTTCTTT.

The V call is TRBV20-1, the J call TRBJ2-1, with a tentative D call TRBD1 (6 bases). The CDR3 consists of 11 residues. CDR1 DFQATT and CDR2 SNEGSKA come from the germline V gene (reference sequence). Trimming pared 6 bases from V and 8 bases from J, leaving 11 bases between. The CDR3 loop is CSATRGHEQFF. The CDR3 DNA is TGCAGTGCCACCAGGGGCCATGAGCAGTTCTTC.

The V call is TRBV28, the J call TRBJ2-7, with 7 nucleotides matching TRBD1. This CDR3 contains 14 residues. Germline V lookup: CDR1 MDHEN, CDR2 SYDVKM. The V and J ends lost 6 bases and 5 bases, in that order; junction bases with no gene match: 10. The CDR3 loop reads CASSLPQGIHEQYF. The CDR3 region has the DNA TGTGCCAGCAGCCTACCACAGGGGATCCACGAGCAGTACTTC.

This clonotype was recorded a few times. CDR3 loop: CASSKSGGSYNSPLHF. CDR3 DNA: TGTGCCAGCAGCAAATCTGGAGGCTCCTATAATTCACCCCTCCACTTT. The chain has TRBV7-9 and TRBJ1-6; D gene ambiguous. Trimming took off 5 bases at V and 0 bases at J, with 11 bases between the two ends. Germline V gene lookup returns CDR1 SEHNR and CDR2 FQNEAQ (reference sequence). The CDR3 extends over 16 amino acids. The full variable domain, its missing parts supplied by reference TRBV7-9 and TRBJ1-6, is DTGVSQNPRHKITKRGQNVTFRCDPISEHNRLYWYRQTLGQGPEFLTYFQNEAQLEKSRLLSDRFSAERPKGSFSTLEIQRTEQGDSAMYLCASSKSGGSYNSPLHFGNGTRLTVT.

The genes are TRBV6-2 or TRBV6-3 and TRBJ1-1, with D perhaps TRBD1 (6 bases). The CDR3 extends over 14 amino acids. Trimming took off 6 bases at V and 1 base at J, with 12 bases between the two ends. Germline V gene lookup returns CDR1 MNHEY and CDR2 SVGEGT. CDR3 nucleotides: TGTGCCAGCAGGTGGACAGCGCAGAACACTGAAGCTTTCTTT. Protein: CASRWTAQNTEAFF.

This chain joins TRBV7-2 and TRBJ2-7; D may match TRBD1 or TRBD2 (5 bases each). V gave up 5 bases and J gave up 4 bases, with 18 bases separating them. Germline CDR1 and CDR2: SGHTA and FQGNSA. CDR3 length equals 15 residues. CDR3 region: CASSVNRDGSYEQYF. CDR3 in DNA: TGTGCCAGCAGCGTAAACCGGGACGGAAGTTACGAGCAGTACTTC. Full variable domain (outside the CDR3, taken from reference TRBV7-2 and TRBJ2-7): GAGVSQSPSNKVTEKGKDVELRCDPISGHTALYWYRQSLGQGLEFLIYFQGNSAPDKSGLPSDRFSAERTGGSVSTLTIQRTQQEDSAVYLCASSVNRDGSYEQYFGPGTRLTVT.

The CDR3 spells CASGISPSYEQYF. In nucleotides, the CDR3 is TGTGCCAGCGGGATTTCCCCCTCCTACGAGCAGTACTTC. V usage is TRBV7-8 and J usage is TRBJ2-7; no definite D call. The CDR3 has 13 residues. Germline CDR1 is SGHVS and CDR2 is FQNEAQ. V lost 8 bases and J 0 bases, leaving 11 bases between the germline ends.

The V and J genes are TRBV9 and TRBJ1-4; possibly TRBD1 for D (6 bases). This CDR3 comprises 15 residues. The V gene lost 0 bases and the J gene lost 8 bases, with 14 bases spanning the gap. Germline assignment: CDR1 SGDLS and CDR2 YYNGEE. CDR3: CASSVASGGAEKLFF. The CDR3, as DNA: TGTGCCAGCAGCGTAGCGTCCGGGGGGGCGGAAAAACTGTTTTTT.